This TCR beta chain came from a study of T cell responses to AZD1222 COVID-19 vaccine. Method: immunoSEQ multiplex PCR; TCRdb's copy keeps in-frame clones and lacks some. The sample records fewer than 50,000 clones, roughly 75% being singletons. V lost 6 bases and J lost 4; bases outside the gene matches: 8. Germline V gives CDR1 MNHEY, CDR2 SVGAGI. This CDR3 spans 14 amino acids. The clonotype comes from an adult in good health. The chain recombines TRBV6-5 with TRBJ1-2; 7 positions agree with TRBD1. The sample was peripheral blood, taken on day 0 of AZD1222 vaccination. CDR3 region: CASSSTGRGYGYTF. The CDR3 DNA follows: TGTGCCAGCAGCTCGACAGGGCGGGGCTATGGCTACACCTTC.